This T cell receptor beta chain was obtained from a study of CD8+ T cells in alopecia areata. On the study more broadly: Severity among treated patients was scored by the percentage of scalp area affected.

Treatment noted: oral pan-JAK inhibitor, 5-10 mg twice daily. RNA extraction and reverse transcription yielded cDNA as sequencing template. Method: immunoSEQ multiplex PCR; TCRdb's copy keeps in-frame clones and lacks some. This sample has tens of thousands of clones, with 55% to 75% found just once. For this clone: Its antigen is not identified.

CDR3 length: 14 residues. The V end lost 2 bases, the J end lost 1 base, and 9 bases lay between the germline ends. Germline V lookup: CDR1 LGHNT, CDR2 FRNRAP. Regarding the study as a whole: Affected lesional scalp, above all in alopecia totalis/universalis, was more clonal than normal scalp. In scalp, tofacitinib significantly decreased clonality and expanded CD8+ clones among the top 100.

This clonotype was sampled from a human donor with alopecia areata. The sample here was CD8+ T cells sorted from blood, taken at week 4, from a patient treated with tofacitinib. The gene calls are TRBV12-5 and TRBJ2-7; D is perhaps TRBD2 (6 bases). CDR3 nucleotide sequence: TGTGCTAGTGGTTTGTTCGGGGGTTCCTACGAGCAGTACTTC. Translated: CASGLFGGSYEQYF.